Below are 2 T cell receptor beta chains sequenced from a single sample in a study of identical twins. Using its own MiXCR run on the 5' RACE reads, TCRdb lists one record per CDR3 protein. Altogether 200,000 to 250,000 distinct CDR3 sequences are present, approximately 10% being singletons, with the ten largest covering 10%. Specimen: memory T cells sorted from blood. The receptor set was obtained from a man in his fifties in good health.

This clonotype was counted many times. This rearrangement joins TRBV7-8 to TRBJ2-1; D remains unclear. Germline V gene lookup returns CDR1 SGHVS and CDR2 FQNEAQ. The CDR3 length is 13 residues. V was clipped by 4 bases and J by 9 bases, with 13 bases between them. CDR3 region: CASSSIERGEQFF. The CDR3 DNA reads TGTGCCAGCAGCTCAATAGAGAGAGGTGAGCAGTTCTTC.

The gene calls are TRBV20-1 and TRBJ1-2; D is perhaps TRBD1 (6 bases). The CDR3 has 14 residues. V lost 6 bases to trimming and J lost 3 bases, with 17 bases between them. The germline V gene encodes CDR1 DFQATT and CDR2 SNEGSKA (reference sequence). CDR3 amino acids: CSAHNRDTDYGYTF. The CDR3 coding sequence is TGCAGTGCCCATAACCGGGACACCGACTATGGCTACACCTTC.